The sequence of this T cell receptor (beta chain) was determined in a study of CD8 T cells in ankylosing spondylitis. Broader study findings: According to the report, clones linked to the disease were significantly enriched in matched synovial fluid samples taken from ankylosing spondylitis patients. Prior work had noted some motif variants in reactive arthritis blood and synovial fluid. Apparently characteristic of ankylosing spondylitis blood was a TCR beta motif (eight highly homologous variants).

Notes on this clonotype: What it binds is unknown.

TCRdb re-derived calls from the 5' RACE reads in MiXCR, one entry per CDR3 protein. This sample has around 430,000 distinct CDR3 sequences; over 15% occur once, and the top ten carry 0.95% to 1.1%. Material: blood, either unsorted or a sorted T cell fraction (not recorded which). The receptor was derived from a male donor with ankylosing spondylitis.

The CDR3 region is CASSSGTGAYGYTF. The CDR3 nucleotides read TGCGCCAGCAGCTCAGGGACAGGGGCCTATGGCTACACCTTC. The chain links TRBV5-1 to TRBJ1-2; 10 bases agree with TRBD1. After removal of 3 bases from V and 4 bases from J, the junction contained 3 bases not matched to a gene. The CDR3 spans 14 residues. Germline V gene data show CDR1 as SGHRS and CDR2 as YFSETQ.